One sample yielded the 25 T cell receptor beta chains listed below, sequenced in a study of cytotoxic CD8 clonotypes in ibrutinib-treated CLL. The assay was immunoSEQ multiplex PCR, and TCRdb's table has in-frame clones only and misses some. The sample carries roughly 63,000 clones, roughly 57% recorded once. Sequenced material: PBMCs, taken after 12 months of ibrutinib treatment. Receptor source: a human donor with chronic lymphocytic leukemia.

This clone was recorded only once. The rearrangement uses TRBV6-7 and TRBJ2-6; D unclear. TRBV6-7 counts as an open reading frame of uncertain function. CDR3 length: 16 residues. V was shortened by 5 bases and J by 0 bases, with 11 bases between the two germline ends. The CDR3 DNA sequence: TGTGCCAGCAGTCACCCTACCCGCTCTGGGGCCAACGTCCTGACTTTC. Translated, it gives CASSHPTRSGANVLTF.

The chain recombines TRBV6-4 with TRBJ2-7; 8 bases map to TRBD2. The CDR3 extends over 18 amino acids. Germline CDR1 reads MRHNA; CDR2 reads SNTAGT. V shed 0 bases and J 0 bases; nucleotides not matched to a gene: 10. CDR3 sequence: CASSDSGPIAGFSYEQYF. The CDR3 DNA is TGTGCCAGCAGTGACTCGGGTCCTATAGCGGGATTCTCCTACGAGCAGTACTTC.

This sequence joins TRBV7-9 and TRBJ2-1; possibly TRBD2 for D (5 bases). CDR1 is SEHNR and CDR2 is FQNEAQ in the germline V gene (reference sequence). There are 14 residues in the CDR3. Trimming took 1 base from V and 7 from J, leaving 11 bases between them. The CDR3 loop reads CASSLVSGVNEQFF. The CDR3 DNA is TGTGCCAGCAGCTTAGTCTCCGGGGTTAATGAGCAGTTCTTC.

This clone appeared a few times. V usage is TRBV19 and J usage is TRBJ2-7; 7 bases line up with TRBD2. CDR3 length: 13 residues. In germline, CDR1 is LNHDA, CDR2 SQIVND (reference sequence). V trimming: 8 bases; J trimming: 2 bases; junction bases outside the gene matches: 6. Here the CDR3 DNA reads TGTGCCAGTCGTTCGAGCGGGACCTACGAGCAGTACTTC. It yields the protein CASRSSGTYEQYF.

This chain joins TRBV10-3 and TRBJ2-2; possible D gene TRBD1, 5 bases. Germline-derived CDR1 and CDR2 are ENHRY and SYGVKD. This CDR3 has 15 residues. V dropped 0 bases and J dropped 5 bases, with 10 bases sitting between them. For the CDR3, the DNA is TGTGCCATCAGTGAGTCCTCCAGGGTAACCGGGGAGCTGTTTTTT. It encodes CAISESSRVTGELFF.

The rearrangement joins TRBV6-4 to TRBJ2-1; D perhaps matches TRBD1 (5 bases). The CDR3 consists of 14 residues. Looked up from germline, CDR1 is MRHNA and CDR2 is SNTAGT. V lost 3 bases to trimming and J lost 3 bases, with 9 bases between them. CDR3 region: CASSEQEFYNEQFF. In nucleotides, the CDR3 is TGTGCCAGCAGTGAACAGGAGTTCTACAATGAGCAGTTCTTC.

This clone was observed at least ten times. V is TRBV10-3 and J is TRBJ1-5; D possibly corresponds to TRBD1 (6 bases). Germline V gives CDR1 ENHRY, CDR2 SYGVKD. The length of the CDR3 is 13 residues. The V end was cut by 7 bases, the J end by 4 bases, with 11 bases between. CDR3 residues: CAIKGQGNQPQHF. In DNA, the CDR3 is TGTGCCATCAAGGGGCAGGGGAATCAGCCCCAGCATTTT.

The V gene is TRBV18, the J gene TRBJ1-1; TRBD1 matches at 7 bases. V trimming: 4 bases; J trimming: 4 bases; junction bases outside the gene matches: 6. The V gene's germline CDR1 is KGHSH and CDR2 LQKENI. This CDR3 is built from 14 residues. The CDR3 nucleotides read TGTGCCAGCTCACGTAGGGGGCTCGGCACTGAAGCTTTCTTT. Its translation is CASSRRGLGTEAFF.

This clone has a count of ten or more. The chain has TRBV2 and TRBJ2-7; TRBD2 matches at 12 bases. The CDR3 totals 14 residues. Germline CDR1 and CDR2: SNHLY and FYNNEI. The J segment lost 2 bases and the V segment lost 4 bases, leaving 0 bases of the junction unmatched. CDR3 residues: CASSGLAGAYEQYF. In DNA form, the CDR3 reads TGTGCCAGCAGTGGACTAGCGGGAGCCTACGAGCAGTACTTC.

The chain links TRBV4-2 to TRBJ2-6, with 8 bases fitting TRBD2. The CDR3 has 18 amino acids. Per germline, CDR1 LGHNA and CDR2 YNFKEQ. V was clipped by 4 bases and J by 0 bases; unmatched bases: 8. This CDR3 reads CASSRSYGGDSGANVLTF. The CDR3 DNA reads TGTGCCAGCAGCCGCAGTTACGGGGGGGACTCTGGGGCCAACGTCCTGACTTTC.

In nucleotides, the CDR3 is TGTGCCAGCACCCAAAACGGACTAGCGGGATTCATGCAGTACTTC. Protein product: CASTQNGLAGFMQYF. The V and J genes are TRBV27 and TRBJ2-7; 12 bases are a match to TRBD2. This CDR3 is built from 15 residues. With V trimmed by 7 bases and J by 9 bases, 13 bases remained unmatched. CDR1 MNHEY and CDR2 SMNVEV come from the germline V gene (reference sequence).

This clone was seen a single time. The CDR3 DNA follows: TGTGCCAGCAGTAAGAGAATTGGAACCTACGAGCAGTACGTC. Protein product: CASSKRIGTYEQYV. This chain joins TRBV6-1 and TRBJ2-7; D unclear. The V gene's germline CDR1 is MNHNS and CDR2 SASEGT. This CDR3 contains 14 residues. V was trimmed by 5 bases and J by 2 bases, leaving 13 bases between them.

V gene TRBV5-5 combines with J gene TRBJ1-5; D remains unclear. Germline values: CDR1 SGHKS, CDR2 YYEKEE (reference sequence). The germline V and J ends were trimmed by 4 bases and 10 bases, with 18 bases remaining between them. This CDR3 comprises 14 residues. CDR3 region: CASSQELSVGPQHF. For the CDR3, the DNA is TGTGCCAGCAGCCAAGAACTCTCGGTGGGACCCCAGCATTTT. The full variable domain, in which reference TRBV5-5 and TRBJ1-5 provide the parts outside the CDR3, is DAGVTQSPTHLIKTRGQQVTLRCSPISGHKSVSWYQQVLGQGPQFIFQYYEKEERGRGNFPDRFSARQFPNYSSELNVNALLLGDSALYLCASSQELSVGPQHFGDGTRLSIL.

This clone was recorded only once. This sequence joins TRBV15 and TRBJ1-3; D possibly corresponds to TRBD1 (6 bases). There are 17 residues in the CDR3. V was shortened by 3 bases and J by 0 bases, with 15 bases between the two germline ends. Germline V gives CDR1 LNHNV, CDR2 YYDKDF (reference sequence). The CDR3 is CATSRRGAGDSGNTIYF. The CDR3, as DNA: TGTGCCACCAGCAGGAGGGGGGCTGGAGACTCTGGAAACACCATATATTTT.

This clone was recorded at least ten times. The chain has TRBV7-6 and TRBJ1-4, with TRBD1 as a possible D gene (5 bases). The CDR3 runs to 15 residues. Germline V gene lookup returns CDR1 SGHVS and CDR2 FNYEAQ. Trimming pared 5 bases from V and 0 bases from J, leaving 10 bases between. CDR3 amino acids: CASSPTEATNEKLFF. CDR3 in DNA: TGTGCCAGCAGCCCGACAGAGGCAACTAATGAAAAACTGTTTTTT.

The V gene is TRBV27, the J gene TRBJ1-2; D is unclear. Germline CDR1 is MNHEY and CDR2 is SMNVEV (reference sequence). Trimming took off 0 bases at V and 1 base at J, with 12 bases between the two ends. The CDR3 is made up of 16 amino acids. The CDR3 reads CASSLSRQVFNYGYTF. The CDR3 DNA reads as TGTGCCAGCAGTTTATCGCGCCAGGTCTTTAACTATGGCTACACCTTC.

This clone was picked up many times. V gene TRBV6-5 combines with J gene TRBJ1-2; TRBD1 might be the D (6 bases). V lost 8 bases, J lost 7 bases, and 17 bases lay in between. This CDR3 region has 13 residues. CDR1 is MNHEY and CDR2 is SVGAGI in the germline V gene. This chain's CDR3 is CASLGDKSGGYTF. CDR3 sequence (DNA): TGTGCCAGCCTTGGGGACAAGTCAGGTGGCTACACCTTC.

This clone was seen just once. CDR3 sequence reads: CASSYRTGAGDSPLHF. As DNA, the CDR3 is TGTGCCAGCAGCTATCGTACAGGGGCTGGAGATTCACCCCTCCACTTT. The gene calls are TRBV28 and TRBJ1-6, with 7 bases lining up with TRBD1. V lost 6 bases and J lost 8; bases outside the gene matches: 13. The CDR3 runs to 16 residues. CDR1 is MDHEN, CDR2 SYDVKM, per germline.

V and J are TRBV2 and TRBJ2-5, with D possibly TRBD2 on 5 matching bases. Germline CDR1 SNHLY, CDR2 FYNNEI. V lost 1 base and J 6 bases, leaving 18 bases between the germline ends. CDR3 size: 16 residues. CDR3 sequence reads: CASSEGGGRGSQTQYF. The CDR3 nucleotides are TGTGCCAGCAGTGAAGGAGGTGGGAGAGGGTCTCAGACCCAGTACTTC. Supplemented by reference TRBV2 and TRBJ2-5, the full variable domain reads EPEVTQTPSHQVTQMGQEVILRCVPISNHLYFYWYRQILGQKVEFLVSFYNNEISEKSEIFDDQFSVERPDGSNFTLKIRSTKLEDSAMYFCASSEGGGRGSQTQYFGPGTRLLVL.

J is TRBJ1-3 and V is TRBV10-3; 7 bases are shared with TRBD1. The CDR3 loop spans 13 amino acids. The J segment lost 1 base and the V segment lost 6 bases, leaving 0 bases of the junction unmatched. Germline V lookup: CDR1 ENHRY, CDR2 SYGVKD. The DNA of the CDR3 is TGTGCCATCAGGACAGGGTCTGGAAACACCATATATTTT. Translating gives CAIRTGSGNTIYF.

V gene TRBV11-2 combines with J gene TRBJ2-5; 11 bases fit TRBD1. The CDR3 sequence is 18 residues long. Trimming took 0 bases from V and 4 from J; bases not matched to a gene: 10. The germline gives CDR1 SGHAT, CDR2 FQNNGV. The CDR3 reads CASSLDPRDRGYRETQYF. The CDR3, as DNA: TGTGCCAGCAGCTTAGATCCCCGGGACAGGGGGTATAGAGAGACCCAGTACTTC.

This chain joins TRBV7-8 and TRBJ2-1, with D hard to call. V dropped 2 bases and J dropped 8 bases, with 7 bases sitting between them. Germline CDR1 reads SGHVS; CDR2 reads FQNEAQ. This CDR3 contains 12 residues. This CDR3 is CASSLSTDEQFF. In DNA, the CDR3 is TGTGCCAGCAGCTTATCGACGGATGAGCAGTTCTTC.

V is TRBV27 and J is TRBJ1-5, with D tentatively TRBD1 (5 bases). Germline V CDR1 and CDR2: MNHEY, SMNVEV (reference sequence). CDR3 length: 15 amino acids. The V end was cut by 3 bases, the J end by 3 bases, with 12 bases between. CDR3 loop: CASSFEGLNNQPQHF. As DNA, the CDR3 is TGTGCCAGCAGTTTTGAGGGGTTGAACAATCAGCCCCAGCATTTT.

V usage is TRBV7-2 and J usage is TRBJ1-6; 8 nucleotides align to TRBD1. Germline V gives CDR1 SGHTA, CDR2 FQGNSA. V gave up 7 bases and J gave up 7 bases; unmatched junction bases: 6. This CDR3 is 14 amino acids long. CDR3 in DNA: TGTGCCAGCACCGAACAGGGGGGGAATTCACCCCTCCACTTT. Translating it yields CASTEQGGNSPLHF.

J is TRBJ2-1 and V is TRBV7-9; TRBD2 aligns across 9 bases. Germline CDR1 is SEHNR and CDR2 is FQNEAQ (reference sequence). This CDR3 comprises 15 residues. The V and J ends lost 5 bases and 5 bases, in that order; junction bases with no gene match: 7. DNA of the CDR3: TGTGCCAGCAGCCATAGGACTAGCGCCAACAATGAGCAGTTCTTC. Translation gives CASSHRTSANNEQFF.